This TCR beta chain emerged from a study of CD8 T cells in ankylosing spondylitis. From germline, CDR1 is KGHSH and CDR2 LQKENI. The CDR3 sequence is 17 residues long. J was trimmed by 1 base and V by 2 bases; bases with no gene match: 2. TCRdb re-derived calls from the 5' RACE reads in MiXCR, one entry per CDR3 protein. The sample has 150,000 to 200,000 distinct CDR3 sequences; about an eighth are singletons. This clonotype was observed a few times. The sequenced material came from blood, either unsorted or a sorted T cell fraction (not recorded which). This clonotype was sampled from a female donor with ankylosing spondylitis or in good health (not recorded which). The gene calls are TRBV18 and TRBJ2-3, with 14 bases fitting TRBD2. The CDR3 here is CASSPGTSGRGTDTQYF. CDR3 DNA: TGTGCCAGCTCACCAGGGACTAGCGGGAGAGGCACAGATACGCAGTATTTT. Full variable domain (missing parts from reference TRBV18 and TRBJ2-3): NAGVMQNPRHLVRRRGQEARLRCSPMKGHSHVYWYRQLPEEGLKFMVYLQKENIIDESGMPKERFSAEFPKEGPSILRIQQVVRGDSAAYFCASSPGTSGRGTDTQYFGPGTRLTVL.